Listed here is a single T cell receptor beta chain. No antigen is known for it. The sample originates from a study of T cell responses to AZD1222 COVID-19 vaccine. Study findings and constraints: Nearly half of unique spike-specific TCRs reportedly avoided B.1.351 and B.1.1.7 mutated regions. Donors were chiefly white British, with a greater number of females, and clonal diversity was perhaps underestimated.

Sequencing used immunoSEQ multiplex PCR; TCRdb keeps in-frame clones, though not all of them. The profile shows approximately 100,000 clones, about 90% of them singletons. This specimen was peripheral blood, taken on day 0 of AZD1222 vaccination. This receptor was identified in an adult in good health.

CDR3 in amino acids: CASSYRAQGSGNTIYF. CDR3 nucleotides: TGTGCCAGCAGTTACAGAGCCCAGGGTTCTGGAAACACCATATATTTT. The rearrangement uses TRBV6-6 and TRBJ1-3; D is perhaps TRBD1 (5 bases). The CDR3 is made up of 16 amino acids. Trimming left V 2 bases short and J 1 base short, with 12 bases between. Per the germline V gene, CDR1 is MNHNY and CDR2 is SVGAGI (reference sequence).